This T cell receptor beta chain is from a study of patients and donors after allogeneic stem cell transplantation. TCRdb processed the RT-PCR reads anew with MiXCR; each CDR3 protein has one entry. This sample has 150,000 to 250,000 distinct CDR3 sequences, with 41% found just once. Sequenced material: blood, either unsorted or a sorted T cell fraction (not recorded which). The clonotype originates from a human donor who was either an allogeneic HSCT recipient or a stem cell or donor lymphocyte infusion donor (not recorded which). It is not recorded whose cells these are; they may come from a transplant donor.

CDR3 nucleotides: TGTGCCAGCAGTTTTAACTCCAAAGGTACCGGGGAGCTGTTTTTT. As protein: CASSFNSKGTGELFF. The gene calls are TRBV6-5 and TRBJ2-2; D is unclear. Between the trimmed V and J ends, which lost 4 bases and 5 bases, there was a span of 14 bases. The V gene's germline CDR1 is MNHEY and CDR2 SVGAGI. The CDR3 loop spans 15 amino acids.